Listed below are T cell receptor beta chains from one sample, sequenced in a study of blood T cell repertoires in COVID-19. Data came from immunoSEQ multiplex PCR; TCRdb stores just in-frame clones and leaves some out. This sample has some 65,000 clones; 80% occur once, and the top ten carry about 9.8%. The sample consisted of peripheral blood. Every receptor here comes from a human donor in a cohort sampled during active COVID-19. CDR3s include the opening cysteine and the closing phenylalanine or tryptophan. A D gene is named only where the DNA matches it firmly. Where a row states a size, it is once, few, many or the class of an expanded clone; other rows omit it.

>.|TRBJ2-7|.|14|TRBV6-1
CASSEGRSSYEQYF
TGTGCCAGCAGTGAAGGACGGAGCTCCTACGAGCAGTACTTC
>.|TRBJ2-3|TRBD2|16|TRBV4-3
CASSQGLAGVGDTQYF
TGCGCCAGCAGCCAGGGACTAGCGGGAGTTGGGGATACGCAGTATTTT
>.|TRBJ2-2|TRBD1|17|TRBV7-3
CASSLLGGQVNTGELFF
TGTGCCAGCAGCTTACTTGGGGGACAGGTTAACACCGGGGAGCTGTTTTTT
>few|TRBJ1-1|TRBD1|15|TRBV2
CASRADRGAYTEAFF
TGTGCCAGCAGGGCTGACAGGGGGGCGTACACTGAAGCTTTCTTT
>many|TRBJ1-6|.|14|TRBV14
CASRPTGRNSPLHF
TGTGCCAGCAGACCGACAGGCCGCAATTCACCCCTCCACTTT
>once|TRBJ2-7|TRBD2|13|TRBV12-3/TRBV12-4
CASSSSGAYEQYF
TGTGCCAGCAGTAGTAGCGGGGCCTACGAGCAGTACTTC
>.|TRBJ1-3|.|16|TRBV18
CASSQSRVDSGNTIYF
TGTGCCAGCTCACAGTCTAGAGTGGACTCTGGAAACACCATATATTTT
>.|TRBJ2-1|TRBD2|16|TRBV5-4
CASSPLAGGSYNEQFF
TGTGCCAGCAGCCCGCTAGCGGGAGGTTCCTACAATGAGCAGTTCTTC
>.|TRBJ2-2|TRBD1|14|TRBV2
CASTAGQGTGELFF
TGTGCCAGCACCGCGGGACAGGGCACCGGGGAGCTGTTTTTT
>.|TRBJ1-3|TRBD1|15|TRBV6-5
CASSPGRDRGHTIYF
TGTGCCAGCAGCCCAGGCCGGGACAGGGGACACACCATATATTTT
>.|TRBJ1-5|TRBD1|15|TRBV6-5
CASRQGARGNQPQHF
TGTGCCAGCAGACAGGGGGCGCGTGGCAATCAGCCCCAGCATTTT